This T cell receptor beta chain was obtained from a study of Graves' ophthalmopathy and Graves' hyperthyroidism (dated by TCRdb to about 2018). Some background on the complete study: Peripheral blood was collected at initial diagnosis, before any treatment. In total, approximately 130 blood samples were TCR-sequenced: some 40 ophthalmopathy, over 70 hyperthyroidism and some 17 hyperthyroidism-to-ophthalmopathy patients. To explore V-J signatures that separate ophthalmopathy from hyperthyroidism, a discovery set of about 100 patients was enrolled, consisting of more than 40 with ophthalmopathy and some 59 with stable hyperthyroidism. To tell Graves' ophthalmopathy apart from Graves' hyperthyroidism, and to predict which patients would progress to ophthalmopathy, the study relied on TCR beta repertoire signatures. For training and testing, the 100 patients in the discovery cohort were randomly divided in a 7:3 ratio. Following sampling, methimazole starting at 30 mg daily was administered to hyperthyroidism patients, and high-dose intravenous methylprednisolone was administered to ophthalmopathy patients. For independent validation, a separate cohort was made up of 18 hyperthyroidism patients plus 17 patients who later progressed from hyperthyroidism to ophthalmopathy. In more than 5 hyperthyroidism patients, the T-cell repertoire of thyroid tissue was compared with the T-cell repertoire of blood. Summary of the overall study and its limitations: Sample size was not statistically predetermined, and group allocation was not concealed from the investigators. In cross-validation, the 13-signature model distinguished ophthalmopathy from stable hyperthyroidism with 85% to 90% sensitivity and roughly 81% specificity, and in the test set the corresponding values were roughly 80% and 75%. Most expanded thyroid clonotypes with a frequency above 0.001 also appeared in blood, which suggests that blood repertoires may reflect the immune response in the thyroid. In validation, the model predicted ophthalmopathy progression with 55% to 71% sensitivity and 72.22% specificity; more than ten predicted patients were CT-confirmed with GO in a median of 6.5 months.

For repertoire sequencing, the TCR beta CDR3 regions were amplified from RNA transcripts. The first round was an RT-PCR using HTBI primers with the Qiagen OneStep RT-PCR kit, and this first round was followed by a second-round multiplex PCR, then size selection and purification. Libraries were sequenced on an Illumina HiSeq2000 using paired-end 100 bp reads. The paper's data handling went like this. SOAPnuke was used to process the reads, removing any read that contained adapters or uncalled bases, had a mean Phred below 15, or lacked an exact match to the constant primer or identifier. COPE v1.2.5 was used to merge the high-quality paired reads. Each unique nucleotide sequence was defined as a clonotype, and clonotypes were aligned to IMGT TRB V, D and J references with MiTCR v1.1. Only V-J combinations with frequency above 0.0001 were analysed, covering over 98% of repertoires. For each V-J combination, a TCR clonal expansion and chaos score was defined as F50 clonal expansion divided by the chaos observed in the TCRdist matrix. Features were reduced by Welch's t-statistics and random forest to around 13 V-J combinations, which fed a naive Bayes classifier. The similarity between thyroid and blood repertoires was quantified using the Morisita-Horn index. TCRdb passed the public sequencing reads through fastp at Q25 and MiXCR, retaining productive beta sequences. One record per CDR3 amino acid sequence lists the most common genes and DNA. These V and J calls derive from TCRdb rather than the authors' analysis. Present in this sample are over 500,000 distinct CDR3 sequences, about 24% of which were seen just once. The ten largest clones represent around 7% of the sample.

Hyperthyroidism was considered stable if no progression to ophthalmopathy occurred within 18 months of follow-up. Patients with hyperthyroidism were aged 18 to 65 years, had been newly diagnosed, and had a disease duration of less than 2 months. Patients with other autoimmune diseases, uncontrolled infections, pregnancy or lactation were excluded. Diagnosis relied on clinical symptoms, serum thyroxine, TRAb, thyroid ultrasound and orbital computed tomography. Using Ficoll-Paque density gradient centrifugation, PBMCs were isolated from 9.5 to 10 ml of fresh peripheral blood. Total RNA was extracted using Trizol reagent, and RNA quality was checked on an Agilent 2100 Bioanalyzer. In its sample, this clonotype was seen many times. No antigen is known for it. Qualities for individual bases were not recorded, and no much larger clone is one base off. Ends trimmed: V by 4 bases, J by 7 bases; bases unmatched to a gene: 4. The CDR3 contains 14 residues, cysteine and phenylalanine counted. The CDR3 DNA has 42 bases and is translated from base 1. The germline V gene yields MNHNS for CDR1 and SASEGT for CDR2.

This receptor was obtained from a young woman with stable Graves' hyperthyroidism. Some clones in this sample may be carry-over from other donors' samples. Donor details come from another sample of the same person, matched by shared clones. The sequenced sample consisted of peripheral blood. The V and J segments used are TRBV6-1 and TRBJ1-6; 7 central bases correspond to TRBD1. The CDR3 is CASSVTGRNSPLHF. The DNA is as follows: TGTGCCAGCAGTGTGACAGGGAGGAATTCACCCCTCCACTTT.